Presented here are 6 T cell receptor beta chains from one specimen sequenced in a study of cytomegalovirus exposure and HLA in healthy donors. This PCR relied on a set of 60 Vbeta primers and 13 Jbeta primers. The table came from immunoSEQ multiplex PCR; TCRdb's copy has only in-frame clones and leaves some out. The table shows 160,000 or so clones, with 70% to 80% occurring only once. Sequenced: PBMCs. The receptor set was obtained from a man aged 40-49 years in good health and CMV-seronegative.

This chain uses TRBV19 with TRBJ2-5; perhaps TRBD1 as D (6 bases). Germline V lookup: CDR1 LNHDA, CDR2 SQIVND (reference sequence). This CDR3 has 13 amino acids. V was clipped by 2 bases and J by 4 bases, with 8 bases between them. The CDR3 nucleotides read TGTGCCAGTAGTATAACAGGGTCAGAGACCCAGTACTTC. This encodes CASSITGSETQYF.

The chain joins TRBV25-1 to TRBJ2-5; tentative D call: TRBD1 (5 bases). V lost 3 bases and J lost 2, with 10 bases in between. CDR1 MGHDK and CDR2 SYGVNS come from the germline V gene. The CDR3 consists of 14 residues. The CDR3 coding sequence is TGTGCCAGCAGTGATTTCGACAGACAAGAGACCCAGTACTTC. It is translated as CASSDFDRQETQYF.

The CDR3 DNA is TGTGCCAGCAGTTCCGCCCCCGGGGGTCCTTCACCCCTCCACTTT. Its protein is CASSSAPGGPSPLHF. The V gene is TRBV6-5, the J gene TRBJ1-6; weak D call: TRBD1 (5 bases). Germline values: CDR1 MNHEY, CDR2 SVGAGI. Between the trimmed V and J ends, which lost 4 bases and 9 bases, there was a span of 16 bases. The CDR3 runs to 15 residues.

Worth noting for this clone: Its ends do not fully match the called genes, so a read error is possible. The chain recombines TRBV7-9 with TRBJ2-6, with D possibly being TRBD2 (7 bases). Germline V gives CDR1 SEHNR, CDR2 FQNEAQ (reference sequence). The CDR3 covers 12 residues. The CDR3 DNA follows: TGTGCCAGCAGGGCGGGGGCCAACGGCCTGACTTTC. Translation gives CASRAGANGLTF.

This clone was seen a single time. The chain uses TRBV28 and TRBJ2-1; tentative D call: TRBD2 (6 bases). The CDR3 consists of 14 residues. With 3 bases removed from V and 3 bases from J, the gap between germline ends came to 9 bases. Germline CDR1 reads MDHEN; CDR2 reads SYDVKM. CDR3 amino acids: CASSFGRDYNEQFF. CDR3 coding DNA: TGTGCCAGCAGTTTTGGGCGGGACTACAATGAGCAGTTCTTC.

This chain connects TRBV6-1 to TRBJ2-7; 7 positions match TRBD1. CDR1 and CDR2 from the germline V gene are MNHNS and SASEGT. V trimming: 1 base; J trimming: 2 bases; junction bases outside the gene matches: 5. The CDR3 has 15 residues. CDR3 sequence reads: CASSEGAGTAYEQYV. CDR3 nucleotides: TGTGCCAGCAGTGAAGGGGCCGGGACAGCCTACGAGCAGTACGTC.